Listed below are T cell receptor beta chains from one sample, sequenced in a study of T cell changes during pregnancy in multiple sclerosis. The data were produced by immunoSEQ multiplex PCR, yet TCRdb's version contains in-frame clones alone and is incomplete. Of around 31,000 clones in the sample, approximately 94% were seen once. Sequencing was performed on CD4+ T cells from peripheral blood mononuclear cells, taken in the second trimester of pregnancy. These receptors all stem from a female donor with multiple sclerosis, enrolled in a pregnancy study. Both conserved end residues are part of each CDR3. The order of the fields is D gene, clone size, J gene, V gene, CDR3 DNA, CDR3 protein. D genes are given only for firm matches. The size entry is marked missing in some rows and otherwise reads once, few, many or a size class.

-,-,TRBJ2-5,TRBV13,TGTGCCAGCAGCTTAGGGGAGCAAGAGACCCAGTACTTC,CASSLGEQETQYF
TRBD2,-,TRBJ2-1,TRBV19,TGTGCCAGCCGGGCGACTAGCGGGAGTTTTAATGAGCAGTTCTTC,CASRATSGSFNEQFF
-,-,TRBJ2-5,TRBV6-5,TGTGCCAGCAGTTGGGGCCGGGGTAGCGGCCAAGAGACCCAGTACTTC,CASSWGRGSGQETQYF
TRBD1,-,TRBJ1-4,TRBV30,TGTGCCTGGAGTGGGGACAGTAATGAAAAACTGTTTTTT,CAWSGDSNEKLFF
-,-,TRBJ2-1,TRBV9,TGTGCCAGCAGCGTAGTCGAGGGATCCCCCAATGAGCAGTTCTTC,CASSVVEGSPNEQFF
-,-,TRBJ2-2,TRBV5-4,TGTGCCAGCAGCCCACGTCGGGGTGGAGCCGGGGAGCTGTTTTTT,CASSPRRGGAGELFF
-,-,TRBJ2-1,TRBV4-2,TGTGCCAGCAGCCAAGGGGTAGCGACCAGCTCCTACAATGAGCAGTTCTTC,CASSQGVATSSYNEQFF
TRBD2,-,TRBJ2-3,TRBV7-2,TGTGCCAGCAGCTTAGCCAGCGGGGGTCCAGATACGCAGTATTTT,CASSLASGGPDTQYF
TRBD1,-,TRBJ1-2,TRBV29-1,TGCAGCGTTGAAGGACAGGGCACTCGCTCCAACTATGGCTACACCTTC,CSVEGQGTRSNYGYTF
-,-,TRBJ2-1,TRBV6-1,TGTGCCAGCAGAGGAGGGGAGCAGTTCTTC,CASRGGEQFF
-,few,TRBJ1-1,TRBV19,TGTGCCAGTAGTAGCGCTATGAACACTGAAGCTTTCTTT,CASSSAMNTEAFF
-,-,TRBJ1-2,TRBV4-3,TGCGCCAGCAGCCAAGAGGGGGGAACCACCTATGGCTACACCTTC,CASSQEGGTTYGYTF
TRBD1,few,TRBJ1-1,TRBV18,TGTGCCAGCTTTCTAGGGACAGTGAACACTGAAGCTTTCTTT,CASFLGTVNTEAFF
TRBD1,once,TRBJ2-3,TRBV19,TGTGCCAGTAGTGGTACAGGGGGGAGCACAGATACGCAGTATTTT,CASSGTGGSTDTQYF
TRBD2,-,TRBJ2-5,TRBV5-1,TGCGCCAGCAGCCAAGGGACTAGCTGGGAGACCCAGTACTTC,CASSQGTSWETQYF
-,-,TRBJ2-7,TRBV5-6,TGTGCCAGCAGCTTGTTTGGACAAGGGGCCGAGGAGCAGTACTTC,CASSLFGQGAEEQYF
-,-,TRBJ2-2,TRBV6-4,TGTGCCAGCAGTGACTGGTGGGGGCGAAACACCGGGGAGCTGTTTTTT,CASSDWWGRNTGELFF
TRBD1,-,TRBJ1-1,TRBV2,TGTGCCAGCAAGGGACAGGCGGGTAACACTGAAGCTTTCTTT,CASKGQAGNTEAFF